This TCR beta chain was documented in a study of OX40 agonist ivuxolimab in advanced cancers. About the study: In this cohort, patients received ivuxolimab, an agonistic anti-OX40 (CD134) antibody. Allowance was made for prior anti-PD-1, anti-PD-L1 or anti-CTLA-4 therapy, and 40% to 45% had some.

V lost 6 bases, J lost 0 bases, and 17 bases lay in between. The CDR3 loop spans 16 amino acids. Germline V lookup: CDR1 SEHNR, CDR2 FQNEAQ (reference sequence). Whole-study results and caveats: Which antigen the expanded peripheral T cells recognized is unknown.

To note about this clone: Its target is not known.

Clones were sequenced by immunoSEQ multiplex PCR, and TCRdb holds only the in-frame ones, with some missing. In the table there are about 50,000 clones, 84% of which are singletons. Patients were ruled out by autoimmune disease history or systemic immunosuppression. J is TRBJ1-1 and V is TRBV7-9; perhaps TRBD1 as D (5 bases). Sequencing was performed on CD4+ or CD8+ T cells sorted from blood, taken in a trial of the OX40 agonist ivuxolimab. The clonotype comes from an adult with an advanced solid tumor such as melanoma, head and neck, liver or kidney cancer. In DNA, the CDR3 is TGTGCCAGCAGTCCTCAGGGATTCCTCTTGAACACTGAAGCTTTCTTT. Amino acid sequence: CASSPQGFLLNTEAFF.